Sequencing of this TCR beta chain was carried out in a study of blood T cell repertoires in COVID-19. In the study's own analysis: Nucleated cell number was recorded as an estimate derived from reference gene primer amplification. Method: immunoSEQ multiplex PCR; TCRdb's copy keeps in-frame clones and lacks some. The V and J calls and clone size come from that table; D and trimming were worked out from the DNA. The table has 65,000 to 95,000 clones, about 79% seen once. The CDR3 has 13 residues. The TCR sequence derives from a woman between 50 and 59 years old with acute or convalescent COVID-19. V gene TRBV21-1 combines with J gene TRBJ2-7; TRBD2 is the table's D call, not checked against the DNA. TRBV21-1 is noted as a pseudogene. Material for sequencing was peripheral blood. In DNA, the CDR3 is TGTGCCAGCAAACTAGCGGAATCCTACGAGCAGTACTTC. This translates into CASKLAESYEQYF.